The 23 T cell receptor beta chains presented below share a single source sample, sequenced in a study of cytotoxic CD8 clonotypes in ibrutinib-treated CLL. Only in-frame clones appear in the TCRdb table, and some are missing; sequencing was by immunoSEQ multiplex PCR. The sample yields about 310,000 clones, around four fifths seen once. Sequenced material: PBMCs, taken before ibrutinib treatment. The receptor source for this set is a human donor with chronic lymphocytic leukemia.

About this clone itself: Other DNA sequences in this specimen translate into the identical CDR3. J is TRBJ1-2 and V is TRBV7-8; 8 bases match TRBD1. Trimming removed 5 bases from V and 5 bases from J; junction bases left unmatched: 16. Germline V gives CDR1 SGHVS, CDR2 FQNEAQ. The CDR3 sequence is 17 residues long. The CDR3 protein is CASSQRQGPPKEYGYTF. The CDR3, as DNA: TGTGCCAGCAGCCAAAGACAGGGGCCTCCTAAGGAGTATGGCTACACCTTC. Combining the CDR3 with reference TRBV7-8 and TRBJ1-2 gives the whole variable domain GAGVSQSPRYKVAKRGQDVALRCDPISGHVSLFWYQQALGQGPEFLTYFQNEAQLDKSGLPSDRFFAERPEGSVSTLKIQRTQQEDSAVYLCASSQRQGPPKEYGYTFGSGTRLTVV.

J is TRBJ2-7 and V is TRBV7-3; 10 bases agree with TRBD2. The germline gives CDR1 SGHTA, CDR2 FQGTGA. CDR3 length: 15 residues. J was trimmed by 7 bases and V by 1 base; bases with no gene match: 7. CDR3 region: CASSLMLAGVGEQYF. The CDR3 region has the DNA TGTGCCAGCAGCTTAATGCTAGCGGGAGTTGGGGAGCAGTACTTC.

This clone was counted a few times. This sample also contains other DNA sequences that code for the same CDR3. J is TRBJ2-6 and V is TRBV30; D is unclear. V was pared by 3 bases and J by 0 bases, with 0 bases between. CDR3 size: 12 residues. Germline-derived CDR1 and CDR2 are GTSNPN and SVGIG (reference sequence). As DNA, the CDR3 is TGTGCCTGGAGCTCTGGGGCCAACGTCCTGACTTTC. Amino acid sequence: CAWSSGANVLTF.

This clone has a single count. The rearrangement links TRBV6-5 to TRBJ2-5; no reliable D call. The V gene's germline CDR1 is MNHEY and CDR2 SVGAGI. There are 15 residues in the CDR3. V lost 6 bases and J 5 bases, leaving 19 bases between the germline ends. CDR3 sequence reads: CASSPSSGYRETQYF. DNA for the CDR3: TGTGCCAGCAGCCCTTCGTCAGGATATAGGGAGACCCAGTACTTC.

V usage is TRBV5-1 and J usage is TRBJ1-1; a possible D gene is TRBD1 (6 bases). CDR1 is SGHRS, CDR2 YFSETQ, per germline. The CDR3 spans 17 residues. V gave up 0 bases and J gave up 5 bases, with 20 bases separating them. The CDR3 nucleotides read TGCGCCAGCAGCTTGGCAATAGGGGCCCTAACAGGGACTGAAGCTTTCTTT. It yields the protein CASSLAIGALTGTEAFF.

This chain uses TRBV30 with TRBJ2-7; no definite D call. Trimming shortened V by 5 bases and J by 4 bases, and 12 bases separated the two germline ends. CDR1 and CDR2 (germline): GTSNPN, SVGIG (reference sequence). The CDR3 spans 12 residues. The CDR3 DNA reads TGTGCCTGGCTCAGGCGACCGTACGAGCAGTACTTC. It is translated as CAWLRRPYEQYF.

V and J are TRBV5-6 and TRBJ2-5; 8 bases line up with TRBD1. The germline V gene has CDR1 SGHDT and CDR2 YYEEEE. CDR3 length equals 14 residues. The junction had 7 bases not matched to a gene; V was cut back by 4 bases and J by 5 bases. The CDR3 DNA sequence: TGTGCCAGCAGCAGGACAGGGACCCGGGAGACCCAGTACTTC. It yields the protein CASSRTGTRETQYF.

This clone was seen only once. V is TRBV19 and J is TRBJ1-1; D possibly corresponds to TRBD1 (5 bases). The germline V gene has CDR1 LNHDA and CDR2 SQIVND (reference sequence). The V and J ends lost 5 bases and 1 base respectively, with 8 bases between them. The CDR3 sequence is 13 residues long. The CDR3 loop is CASSDTGNTEAFF. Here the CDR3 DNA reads TGTGCCAGTAGTGACACAGGGAACACTGAAGCTTTCTTT.

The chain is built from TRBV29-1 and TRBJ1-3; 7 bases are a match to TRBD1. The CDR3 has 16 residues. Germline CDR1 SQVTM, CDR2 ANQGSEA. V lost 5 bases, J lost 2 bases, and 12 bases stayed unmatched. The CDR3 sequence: CSVRGTATSPGNTIYF. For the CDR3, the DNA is TGCAGCGTTAGAGGGACAGCCACATCCCCTGGAAACACCATATATTTT. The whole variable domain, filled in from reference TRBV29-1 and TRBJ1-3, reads SAVISQKPSRDICQRGTSLTIQCQVDSQVTMMFWYRQQPGQSLTLIATANQGSEATYESGFVIDKFPISRPNLTFSTLTVSNMSPEDSSIYLCSVRGTATSPGNTIYFGEGSWLTVV.

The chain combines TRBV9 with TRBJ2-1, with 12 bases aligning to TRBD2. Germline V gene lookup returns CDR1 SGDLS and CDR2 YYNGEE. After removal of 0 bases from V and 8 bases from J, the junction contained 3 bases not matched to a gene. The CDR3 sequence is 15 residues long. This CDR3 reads CASSVGLAGVDEQFF. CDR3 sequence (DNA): TGTGCCAGCAGCGTAGGACTAGCGGGAGTCGATGAGCAGTTCTTC.

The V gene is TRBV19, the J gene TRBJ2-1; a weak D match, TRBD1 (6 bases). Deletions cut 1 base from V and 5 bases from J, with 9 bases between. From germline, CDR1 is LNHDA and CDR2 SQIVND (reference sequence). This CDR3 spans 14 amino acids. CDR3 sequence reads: CASSIVAGDNEQFF. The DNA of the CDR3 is TGTGCCAGTAGTATAGTGGCAGGGGACAATGAGCAGTTCTTC.

This CDR3 reads CASSSTGTQETQYF. CDR3 in DNA: TGTGCCAGCAGCTCGACAGGGACTCAAGAGACCCAGTACTTC. The chain recombines TRBV5-5 with TRBJ2-5, with D perhaps TRBD1 (7 bases). The CDR3 length is 14 residues. V lost 3 bases to trimming and J lost 2 bases, with 11 bases between them. The germline CDR1 and CDR2 sequences are SGHKS and YYEKEE (reference sequence).

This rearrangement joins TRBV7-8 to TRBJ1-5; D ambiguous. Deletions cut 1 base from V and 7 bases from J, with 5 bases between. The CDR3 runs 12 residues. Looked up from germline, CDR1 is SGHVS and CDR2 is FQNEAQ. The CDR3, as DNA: TGTGCCAGCAGCTTAGGATGGCAGCCCCAGCATTTT. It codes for CASSLGWQPQHF.

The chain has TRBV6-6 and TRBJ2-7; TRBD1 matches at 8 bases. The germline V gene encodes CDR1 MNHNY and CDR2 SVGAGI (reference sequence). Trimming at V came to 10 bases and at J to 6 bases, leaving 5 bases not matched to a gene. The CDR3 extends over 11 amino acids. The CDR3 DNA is TGTGCCACCACGACAGGGGTCGAGCAGTACTTC. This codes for CATTTGVEQYF.

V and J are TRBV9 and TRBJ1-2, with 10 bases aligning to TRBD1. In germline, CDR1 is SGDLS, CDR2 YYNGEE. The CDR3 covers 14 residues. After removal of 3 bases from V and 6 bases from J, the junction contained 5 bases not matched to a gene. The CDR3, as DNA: TGTGCCAGCAGCGGGACAGGGGGAGGTGATGGCTACACCTTC. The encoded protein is CASSGTGGGDGYTF.

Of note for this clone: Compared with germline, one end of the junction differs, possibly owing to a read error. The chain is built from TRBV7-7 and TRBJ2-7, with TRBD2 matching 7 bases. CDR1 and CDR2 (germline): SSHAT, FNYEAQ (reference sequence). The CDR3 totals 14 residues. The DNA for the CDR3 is TGTGCCAGCAGCCTAGCGGAGGCGGGCTACGAGCAGTACTTC. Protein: CASSLAEAGYEQYF.

The CDR3, as DNA: TGTGCCAGCAGCGCGGGCGGGGGGTACACAGATACGCAGTATTTT. Translation: CASSAGGGYTDTQYF. The rearrangement links TRBV27 to TRBJ2-3; 8 bases are a match to TRBD2. The CDR3 totals 15 residues. Per germline, CDR1 MNHEY and CDR2 SMNVEV (reference sequence). With V trimmed by 6 bases and J by 2 bases, 7 bases remained unmatched.

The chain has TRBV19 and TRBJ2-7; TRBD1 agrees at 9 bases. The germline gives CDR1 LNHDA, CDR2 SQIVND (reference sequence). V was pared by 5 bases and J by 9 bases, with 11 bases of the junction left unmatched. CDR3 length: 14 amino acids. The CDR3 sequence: CASSDRDRALWQYF. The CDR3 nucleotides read TGTGCCAGTAGTGACCGGGACAGGGCGCTTTGGCAGTACTTC.

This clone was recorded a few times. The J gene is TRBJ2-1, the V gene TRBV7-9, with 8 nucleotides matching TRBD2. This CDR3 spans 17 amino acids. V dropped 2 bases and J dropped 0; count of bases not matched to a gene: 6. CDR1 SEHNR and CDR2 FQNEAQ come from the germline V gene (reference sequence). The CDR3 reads CASSLLGGESSYNEQFF. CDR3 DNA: TGTGCCAGCAGCTTACTCGGGGGGGAAAGCTCCTACAATGAGCAGTTCTTC.

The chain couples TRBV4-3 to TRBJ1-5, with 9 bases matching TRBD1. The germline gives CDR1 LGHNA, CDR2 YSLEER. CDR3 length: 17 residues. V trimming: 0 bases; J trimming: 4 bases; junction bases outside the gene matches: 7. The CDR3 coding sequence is TGCGCCAGCAGCCAAGATACAGGGGGCTCGGGGAATCAGCCCCAGCATTTT. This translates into CASSQDTGGSGNQPQHF.

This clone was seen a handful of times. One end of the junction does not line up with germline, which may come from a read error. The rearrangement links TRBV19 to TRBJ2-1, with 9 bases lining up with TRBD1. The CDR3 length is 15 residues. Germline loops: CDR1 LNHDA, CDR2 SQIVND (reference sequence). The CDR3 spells CASSVDRGSSNEQFF. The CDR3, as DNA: TGTGCCAGTAGTGTAGACAGGGGGTCCAGCAATGAGCAGTTCTTC.

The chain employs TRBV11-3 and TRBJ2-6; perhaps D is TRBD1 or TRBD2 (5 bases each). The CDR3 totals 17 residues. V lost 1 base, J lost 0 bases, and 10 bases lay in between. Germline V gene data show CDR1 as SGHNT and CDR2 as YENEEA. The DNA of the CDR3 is TGTGCCAGCAGCTTAGGAGGGGATACCTCTGGGGCCAACGTCCTGACTTTC. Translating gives CASSLGGDTSGANVLTF.

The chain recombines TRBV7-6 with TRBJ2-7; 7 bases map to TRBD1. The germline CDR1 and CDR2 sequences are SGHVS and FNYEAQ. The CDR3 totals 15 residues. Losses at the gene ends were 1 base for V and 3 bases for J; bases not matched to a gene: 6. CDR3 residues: CASSLGTGNNYEQYF. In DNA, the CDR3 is TGTGCCAGCAGCTTAGGGACAGGAAACAACTACGAGCAGTACTTC.